This T cell receptor beta chain was recovered during a study of PD-1 blockade in classical Hodgkin lymphoma (TCRdb year 2020). Study-wide context: Nivolumab dosing was 3 mg/kg intravenously every 2 weeks, continuing until either disease progression or unacceptable toxicity. The study used CyTOF and TCR beta sequencing to define a peripheral blood immune signature of response to PD-1 blockade in classical Hodgkin lymphoma.

Genomic DNA was isolated using the Qiagen DNeasy kit from unsorted PBMCs as well as from negatively selected CD4+ and CD8+ fractions. Using primers that anneal to V and J segments, immunoSEQ multiplex PCR amplified the TCR beta CDR3 regions. Amplification bias was minimized using a synthetic immune receptor repertoire, and residual bias was removed computationally after sequencing. On the authors' methods: Custom Python scripts were used to quantify repertoire diversity as the Shannon entropy index. Unsorted, CD4+ and CD8+ repertoires were analyzed separately, except for combined analyses in which CD4+ and CD8+ sequences were merged in silico. A clone was considered expanded if an increase in frequency of at least 2-fold after treatment relative to C1D1 was found, and a pseudocount of 0.5 was applied to clones undetected at baseline. Singleton clones were defined as clones with 0 or 1 copy at C1D1, and non-singleton clones were defined as clones with 2 or more copies. Clones expanded in unsorted samples were annotated as CD4+, CD8+ or unknown by matching protein sequences in sorted samples from the same patient. Diversity changes from C1D1 to C4D1 were tested in paired samples using Wilcoxon tests. The table comes from immuneACCESS by way of TCRdb, which keeps in-frame sequences with V and J called. Part of the clones is missing from these tables; in studies checked, under half for an unresolved V gene and the rest for unknown reasons. The V and J calls and clone size are taken from that table; D and trimming were inferred from the DNA. The sample data list some 20,000 clones, and 80% of these were observed just once. The biggest ten clones account for approximately 20% of the sample.

The time point label, as the study defines it: cycle 4 day 1 (C4D1), after 6 weeks of nivolumab. Relapse after autologous stem cell transplantation had occurred in all trial patients, and cohorts A, B and C were distinguished by prior brentuximab vedotin exposure. A total of fewer than 65 patients with relapsed/refractory classical Hodgkin lymphoma made up the trial cohort, and each patient's best overall response was complete response, partial response or progressive disease. Trial patients were treated with single-agent nivolumab in the multi-cohort phase II CheckMate 205 trial. An independent review committee assessed best overall response by applying the 2007 International Working Group response criteria. PBMCs from the trial were collected at three points: immediately before nivolumab initiation (C1D1), and during therapy at cycle 2 day 1 and cycle 4 day 1. Peripheral blood was collected in 8 mL Vacutainer Cell Preparation Tubes, from which PBMCs were isolated by centrifugation and then cryopreserved.

The study at large found these results: Trial patients achieving complete response had baseline diversity similar to newly diagnosed patients, whereas partial responders and progressors had significantly lower diversity. A significant rise by C4D1 was seen in CD4+ but not CD8+ TCR diversity (p=0.0027 vs p=0.16), with the rise being most apparent in complete responders (p=0.02). Baseline TCR diversity was reported to be lower in newly diagnosed patients than in healthy donors and to be lower still in relapsed/refractory patients. The study covered only a single clinical trial cohort, and the causes of the repertoire differences, possibly disease activity or prior therapy, were still not defined. Patients starting nivolumab less than 1 year after ASCT had lower diversity and were excluded from later analyses to avoid confounding by immune reconstitution.

Taken from the germline V gene, the CDR1 and CDR2 loops are MDHEN and SYDVKM. V is shortened by 5 bases, J by 9 bases, and the region joining them spans 13 bases. The CDR3 runs 12 amino acids, cysteine and phenylalanine included. The CDR3 DNA has 36 bases and is translated from base 1. About this clone itself: Its recognized antigen is unknown. Base qualities are missing; no much larger clone stands one base away.

Here the sequenced sample was peripheral blood mononuclear cells (PBMCs), taken before the fourth cycle of nivolumab. Recombination connected TRBV28 to TRBJ2-5; perhaps TRBD2 is the D gene, with 6 bases matching. This clonotype originated in a human donor with classical Hodgkin lymphoma. The CDR3 protein sequence reads: CASSQGPGAQYF. The nucleotide sequence is TGTGCCAGCAGTCAGGGCCCGGGGGCCCAGTACTTC.